These T cell receptor beta chains were read from a single sample in a study of T cells after posttransplantation cyclophosphamide. Produced via immunoSEQ multiplex PCR; TCRdb's table is partial and in-frame only. The counts give around 10,000 clones, none of them seen only once; about 25% is held by the top ten. Sample: PBMCs, taken after allogeneic stem cell transplant with posttransplant cyclophosphamide. The receptors originated from a female patient in her thirties or forties who received an allogeneic stem cell transplant from a related donor, was CMV-positive, and had no GVHD. Some of the T cells may derive from the graft donor. The CDR3 runs from the conserved cysteine through the conserved F or W. The D gene is left open where the match is weak. Clone size is given as once, few, many or a size class.

-,medium-sized,TRBV2,TRBJ1-2,CASMVRGHGYTF,TGTGCCAGCATGGTTAGGGGCCATGGCTACACCTTC
TRBD1,many,TRBV7-9,TRBJ2-7,CASSSMDRGAYEQYF,TGTGCCAGCAGCTCCATGGACAGGGGGGCGTACGAGCAGTACTTC
TRBD2,many,TRBV4-2,TRBJ2-2,CASSLGAGGANTGELFF,TGTGCCAGCAGCCTAGGAGCCGGGGGGGCGAACACCGGGGAGCTGTTTTTT
TRBD1,many,TRBV27,TRBJ2-3,CASSHQQGADTQYF,TGTGCCAGCAGTCACCAACAGGGGGCAGATACGCAGTATTTT
-,many,TRBV2,TRBJ2-7,CASGVYRVVNEQYF,TGTGCCAGCGGAGTTTACAGGGTAGTGAACGAGCAGTACTTC
-,many,TRBV4-1,TRBJ2-3,CASSLEAGPGDTQYF,TGCGCCAGCAGCCTTGAGGCAGGGCCGGGAGATACGCAGTATTTT
TRBD1,many,TRBV10-3,TRBJ1-5,CAIRGTGDQPQHF,TGTGCCATCAGAGGGACAGGGGATCAGCCCCAGCATTTT
-,many,TRBV20-1,TRBJ1-1,CSAATDTEAFF,TGCAGTGCTGCTACGGACACTGAAGCTTTCTTT
-,many,TRBV9,TRBJ2-5,CASSLRGQETQYF,TGTGCCAGCAGCCTCCGGGGGCAAGAGACCCAGTACTTC
-,many,TRBV18,TRBJ1-5,CASSPEGNSNQPQHF,TGTGCCAGCTCACCCGAGGGGAATAGCAATCAGCCCCAGCATTTT
-,many,TRBV6-5,TRBJ2-7,CASTKGQRDSEQYF,TGTGCCAGCACCAAGGGGCAACGAGACAGCGAGCAGTACTTC